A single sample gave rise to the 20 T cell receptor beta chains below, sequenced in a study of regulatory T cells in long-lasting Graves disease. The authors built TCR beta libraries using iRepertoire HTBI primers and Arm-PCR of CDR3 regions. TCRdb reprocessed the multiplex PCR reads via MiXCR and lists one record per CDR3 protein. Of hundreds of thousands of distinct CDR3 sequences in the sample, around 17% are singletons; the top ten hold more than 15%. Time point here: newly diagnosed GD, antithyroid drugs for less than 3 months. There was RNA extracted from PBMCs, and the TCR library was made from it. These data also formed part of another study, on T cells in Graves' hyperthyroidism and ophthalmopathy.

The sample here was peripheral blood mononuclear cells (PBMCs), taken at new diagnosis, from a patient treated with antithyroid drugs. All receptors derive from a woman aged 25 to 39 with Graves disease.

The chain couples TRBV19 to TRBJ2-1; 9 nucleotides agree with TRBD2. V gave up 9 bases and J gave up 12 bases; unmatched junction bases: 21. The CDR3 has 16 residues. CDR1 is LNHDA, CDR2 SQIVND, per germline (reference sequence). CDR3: CASNKKTSGRLGRQFF. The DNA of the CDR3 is TGTGCCAGCAATAAAAAGACTAGCGGACGTTTGGGTCGGCAGTTCTTC.

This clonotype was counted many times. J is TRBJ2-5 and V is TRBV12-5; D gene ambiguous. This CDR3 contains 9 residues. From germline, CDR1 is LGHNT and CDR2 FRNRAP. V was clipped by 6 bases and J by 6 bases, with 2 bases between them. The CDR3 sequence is CASGKTQYF. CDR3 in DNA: TGTGCTAGTGGGAAGACCCAGTACTTC. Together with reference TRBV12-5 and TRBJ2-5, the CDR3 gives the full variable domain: DARVTQTPRHKVTEMGQEVTMRCQPILGHNTVFWYRQTMMQGLELLAYFRNRAPLDDSGMPKDRFSAEMPDATLATLKIQPSEPRDSAVYFCASGKTQYFGPGTRLLVL.

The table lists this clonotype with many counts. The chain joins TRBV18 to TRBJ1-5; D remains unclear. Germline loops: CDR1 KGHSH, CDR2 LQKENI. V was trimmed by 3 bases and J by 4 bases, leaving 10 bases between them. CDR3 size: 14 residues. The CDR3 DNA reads TGTGCCAGCTCACCCACGTTTCGAAATCAGCCCCAGCATTTT. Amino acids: CASSPTFRNQPQHF.

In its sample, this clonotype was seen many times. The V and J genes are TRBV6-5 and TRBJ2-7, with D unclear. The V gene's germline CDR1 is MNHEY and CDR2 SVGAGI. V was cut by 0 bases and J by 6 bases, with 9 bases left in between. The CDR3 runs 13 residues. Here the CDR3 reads CASSYSKQSEQYF. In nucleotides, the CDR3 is TGTGCCAGCAGTTACTCTAAGCAGTCCGAGCAGTACTTC.

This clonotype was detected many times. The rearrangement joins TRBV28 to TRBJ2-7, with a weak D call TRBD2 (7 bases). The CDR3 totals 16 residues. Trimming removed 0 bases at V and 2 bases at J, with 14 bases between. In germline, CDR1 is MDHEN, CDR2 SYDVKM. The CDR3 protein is CASSLWGGTPTYEQYF. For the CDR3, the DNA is TGTGCCAGCAGTTTATGGGGGGGGACACCCACCTACGAGCAGTACTTC.

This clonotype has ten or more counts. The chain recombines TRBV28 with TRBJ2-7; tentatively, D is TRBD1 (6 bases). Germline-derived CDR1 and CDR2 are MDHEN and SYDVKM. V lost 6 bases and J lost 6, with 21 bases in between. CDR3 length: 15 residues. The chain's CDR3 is CASSQLTAGVIEQYF. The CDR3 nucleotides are TGTGCCAGCAGCCAACTGACGGCAGGGGTGATCGAGCAGTACTTC.

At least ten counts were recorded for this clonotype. The chain's CDR3 is CASSRFRQDDSYEQYF. The CDR3 DNA sequence: TGTGCCAGCAGTCGTTTCCGACAGGATGACTCCTACGAGCAGTACTTC. The chain couples TRBV28 to TRBJ2-7; TRBD1 is a possible D gene (6 bases). Germline loops: CDR1 MDHEN, CDR2 SYDVKM. V lost 5 bases and J 0 bases, leaving 17 bases between the germline ends. This CDR3 comprises 16 residues. Filled out from reference TRBV28 and TRBJ2-7, the complete variable domain reads DVKVTQSSRYLVKRTGEKVFLECVQDMDHENMFWYRQDPGLGLRLIYFSYDVKMKEKGDIPEGYSVSREKKERFSLILESASTNQTSMYLCASSRFRQDDSYEQYFGPGTRLTVT.

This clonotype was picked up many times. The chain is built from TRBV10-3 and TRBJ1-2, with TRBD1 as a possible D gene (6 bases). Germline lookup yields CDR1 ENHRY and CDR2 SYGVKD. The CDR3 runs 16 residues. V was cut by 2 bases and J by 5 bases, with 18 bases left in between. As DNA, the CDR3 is TGTGCCATCAGTGAGCCCTTACAGGGCTTGGTTTATGGCTACACCTTC. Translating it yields CAISEPLQGLVYGYTF.

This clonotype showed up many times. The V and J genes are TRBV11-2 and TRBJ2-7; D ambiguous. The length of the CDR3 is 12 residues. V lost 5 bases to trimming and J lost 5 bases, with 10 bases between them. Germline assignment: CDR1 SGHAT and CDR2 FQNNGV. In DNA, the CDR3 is TGTGCCAGCAGCCCACAGCTCAACGAGCAGTACTTC. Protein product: CASSPQLNEQYF.

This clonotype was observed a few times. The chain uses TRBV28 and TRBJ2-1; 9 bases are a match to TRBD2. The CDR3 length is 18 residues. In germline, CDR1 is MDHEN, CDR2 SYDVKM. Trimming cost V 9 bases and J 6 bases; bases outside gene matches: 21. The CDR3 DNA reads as TGTGCCAGGACCAGGGCCCTTAGCGGGAGCTCCCCCTCCAATGAGCAGTTCTTC. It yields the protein CARTRALSGSSPSNEQFF.

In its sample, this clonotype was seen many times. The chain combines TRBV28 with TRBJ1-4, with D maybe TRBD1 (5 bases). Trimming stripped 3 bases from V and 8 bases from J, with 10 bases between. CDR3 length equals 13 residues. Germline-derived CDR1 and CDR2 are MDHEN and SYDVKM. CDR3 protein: CASSFGRDEKLFF. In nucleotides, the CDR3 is TGTGCCAGCAGTTTTGGCCGGGACGAAAAACTGTTTTTT.

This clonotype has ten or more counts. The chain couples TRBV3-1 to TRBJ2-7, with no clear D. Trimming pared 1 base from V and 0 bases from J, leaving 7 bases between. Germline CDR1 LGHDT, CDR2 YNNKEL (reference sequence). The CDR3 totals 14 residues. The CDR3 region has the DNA TGTGCCAGCAGCCAAGCTCTGAGCTCCTACGAGCAGTACTTC. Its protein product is CASSQALSSYEQYF.

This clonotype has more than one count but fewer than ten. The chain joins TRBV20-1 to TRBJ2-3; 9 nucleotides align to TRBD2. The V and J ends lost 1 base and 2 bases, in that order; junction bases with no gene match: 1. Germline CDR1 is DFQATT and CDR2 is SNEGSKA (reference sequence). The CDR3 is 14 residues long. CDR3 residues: CSARGLAATDTQYF. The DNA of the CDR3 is TGCAGTGCTAGAGGACTAGCGGCCACAGATACGCAGTATTTT.

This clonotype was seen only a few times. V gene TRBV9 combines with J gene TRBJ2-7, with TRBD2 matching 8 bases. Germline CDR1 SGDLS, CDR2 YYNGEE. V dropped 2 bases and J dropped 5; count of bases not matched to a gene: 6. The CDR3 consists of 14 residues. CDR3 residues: CASSVGTRPDEQYF. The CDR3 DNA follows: TGTGCCAGCAGCGTGGGGACTAGGCCGGACGAGCAGTACTTC.

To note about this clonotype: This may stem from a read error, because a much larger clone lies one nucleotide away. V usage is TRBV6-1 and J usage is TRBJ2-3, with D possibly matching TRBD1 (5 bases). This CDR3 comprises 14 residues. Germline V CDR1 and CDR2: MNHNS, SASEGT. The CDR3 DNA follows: TGTGCCACCCTCTCAGCCAGGGCCGCAGATGCGCAGTATTTT. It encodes CATLSARAADAQYF.

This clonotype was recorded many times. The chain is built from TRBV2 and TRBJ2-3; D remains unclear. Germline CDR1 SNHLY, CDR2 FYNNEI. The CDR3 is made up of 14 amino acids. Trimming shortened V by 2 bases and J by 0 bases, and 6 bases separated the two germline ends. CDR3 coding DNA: TGTGCCAGCAGTGAAATGGTCAGCACAGATACGCAGTATTTT. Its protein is CASSEMVSTDTQYF.

The CDR3 reads CASSYGQGAPYSNQPQHF. CDR3 DNA: TGTGCCAGCAGTTACGGCCAGGGGGCTCCTTATAGCAATCAGCCCCAGCATTTT. The chain couples TRBV12-3 or TRBV12-4 to TRBJ1-5; TRBD1 aligns across 8 bases. Trimming at V came to 4 bases and at J to 0 bases, leaving 11 bases not matched to a gene. The CDR3 extends over 18 amino acids.

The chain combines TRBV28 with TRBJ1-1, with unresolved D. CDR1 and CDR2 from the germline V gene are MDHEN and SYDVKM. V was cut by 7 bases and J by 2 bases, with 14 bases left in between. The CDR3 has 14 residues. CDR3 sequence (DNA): TGTGCCAGCATCCCGGTTGACCGAAACACTGAAGCTTTCTTT. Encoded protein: CASIPVDRNTEAFF.

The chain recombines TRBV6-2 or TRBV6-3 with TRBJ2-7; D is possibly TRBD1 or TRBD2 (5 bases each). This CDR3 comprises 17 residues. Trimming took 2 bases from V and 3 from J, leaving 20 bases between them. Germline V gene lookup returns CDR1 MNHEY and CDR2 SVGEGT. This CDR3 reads CASSYDQGVGLYYEQYF. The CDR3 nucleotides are TGTGCCAGCAGTTACGATCAGGGAGTGGGTCTCTACTACGAGCAGTACTTC.

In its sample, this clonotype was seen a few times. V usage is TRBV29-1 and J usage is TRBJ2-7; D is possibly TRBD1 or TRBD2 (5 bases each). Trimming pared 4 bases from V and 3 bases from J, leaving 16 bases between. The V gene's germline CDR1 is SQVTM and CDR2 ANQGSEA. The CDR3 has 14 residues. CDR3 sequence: CSVVGLEGNYEQYF. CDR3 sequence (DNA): TGCAGCGTTGTGGGCTTAGAGGGGAACTACGAGCAGTACTTC.